These 7 T cell receptor beta chains originate from one sample sequenced in a study of blood T cells in healthy people across ages. Alongside a J-beta primer mix, a sample-barcoded 5' primer served in a second PCR lasting roughly 7 to 12 cycles. MiXCR, applied by TCRdb to the 5' RACE reads, yields one record per CDR3 protein. In the table there are under 750,000 distinct CDR3 sequences, about 45% of which are singletons. The sequenced sample consisted of blood. Receptors were obtained from an elderly man in good health.

This rearrangement joins TRBV21-1 to TRBJ2-7; the table names TRBD2, a call not compared with the DNA. TRBV21-1 is shown as a pseudogene. The CDR3 spans 15 residues. The DNA of the CDR3 is TGTGCCAGCAGCAAAAGTCTAGCGTTCCCCTACGAGCAGTACTTC. This gives the protein CASSKSLAFPYEQYF.

The rearrangement uses TRBV15 and TRBJ1-2; 11 nucleotides align to TRBD1. Germline CDR1 reads LNHNV; CDR2 reads YYDKDF (reference sequence). V lost 7 bases and J lost 2; bases outside the gene matches: 12. The CDR3 contains 17 residues. The CDR3 nucleotides are TGTGCCACCAACAGTCCTGGACAGGGGGCCCTGAACTATGGCTACACCTTC. The encoded protein is CATNSPGQGALNYGYTF.

The chain couples TRBV4-2 to TRBJ2-2, with 8 bases aligning to TRBD1. This CDR3 has 15 amino acids. Unmatched junction bases numbered 2, after V lost 1 base and J lost 4 bases. CDR1 and CDR2 (germline): LGHNA, YNFKEQ. The CDR3 region is CASSQGDRSTGELFF. DNA of the CDR3: TGTGCCAGCAGCCAAGGGGACAGGAGCACCGGGGAGCTGTTTTTT.

The chain has TRBV28 and TRBJ2-3; TRBD1 matches 7 bases. The CDR3 covers 14 residues. J was trimmed by 8 bases and V by 6 bases; bases with no gene match: 11. The germline gives CDR1 MDHEN, CDR2 SYDVKM. DNA of the CDR3: TGTGCCAGCAGCCATAACTTACAGGGGAGTACGCAGTATTTT. Translated, it gives CASSHNLQGSTQYF.

This clonotype was detected a few times. A much larger clone lies one base from this, so it may be a read error. The chain links TRBV7-9 to TRBJ2-1; the match to TRBD1 covers 10 bases. V shed 1 base, J shed 13 bases, and the junction held 10 bases outside the gene matches. The CDR3 is 15 amino acids. The germline CDR1 and CDR2 sequences are SEHNR and FQNEAQ (reference sequence). CDR3 in DNA: TGTGCCAGCAGCTTAGTCGGGACAGGGGATGGGACCCAGTTCTTC. Translation: CASSLVGTGDGTQFF.

This clonotype was detected only a few times. The DNA for the CDR3 is TGCAGTGCTTACAGGGCCATTGATTCACCCCTCCACTTT. Amino acid sequence: CSAYRAIDSPLHF. V usage is TRBV20-1 and J usage is TRBJ1-6; tentatively, D is TRBD1 (6 bases). Germline V gene data show CDR1 as DFQATT and CDR2 as SNEGSKA (reference sequence). V gave up 5 bases and J gave up 8 bases, with 13 bases separating them. The CDR3 is 13 residues long.

In its sample, this clonotype was seen a few times. CDR3: CASRARRLGYNEQFF. In nucleotides, the CDR3 is TGTGCCAGCAGGGCCAGACGGCTCGGGTACAATGAGCAGTTCTTC. The chain recombines TRBV6-1 with TRBJ2-1; D is ambiguous. The length of the CDR3 is 15 residues. Deletions cut 6 bases from V and 4 bases from J, with 16 bases between. Germline-derived CDR1 and CDR2 are MNHNS and SASEGT.